This TCR beta chain was sequenced during a study of PD-1 blockade in classical Hodgkin lymphoma. Every patient was affected by relapse after autologous stem cell transplantation, while exposure to brentuximab vedotin was not uniform. With V trimmed by 4 bases and J by 1 base, 4 bases remained unmatched. Germline lookup yields CDR1 SQVTM and CDR2 ANQGSEA. This CDR3 has 14 residues. The table came from immunoSEQ multiplex PCR; TCRdb's copy has only in-frame clones and leaves some out. The sample records 25,000 to 35,000 clones, around 70% being singletons. The source was peripheral blood mononuclear cells (PBMCs), collected before the second cycle of nivolumab. The clonotype was recovered from a human donor with classical Hodgkin lymphoma. V is TRBV29-1 and J is TRBJ2-5; 9 nucleotides match TRBD2. CDR3 amino acids: CSVVVAGVQETQYF. The CDR3 bases are TGCAGCGTTGTAGTAGCGGGGGTCCAAGAGACCCAGTACTTC.